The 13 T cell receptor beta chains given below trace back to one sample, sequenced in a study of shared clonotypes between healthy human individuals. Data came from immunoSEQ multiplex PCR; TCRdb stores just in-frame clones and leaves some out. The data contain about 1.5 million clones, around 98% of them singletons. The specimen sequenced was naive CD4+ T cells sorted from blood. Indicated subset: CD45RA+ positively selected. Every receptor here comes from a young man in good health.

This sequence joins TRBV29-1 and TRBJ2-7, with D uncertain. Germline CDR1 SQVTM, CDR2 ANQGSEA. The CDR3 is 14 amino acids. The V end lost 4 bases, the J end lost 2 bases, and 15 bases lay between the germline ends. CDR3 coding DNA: TGCAGCGTTGGTATAGTAGGTCCCCCCTACGAGCAGTACTTC. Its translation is CSVGIVGPPYEQYF.

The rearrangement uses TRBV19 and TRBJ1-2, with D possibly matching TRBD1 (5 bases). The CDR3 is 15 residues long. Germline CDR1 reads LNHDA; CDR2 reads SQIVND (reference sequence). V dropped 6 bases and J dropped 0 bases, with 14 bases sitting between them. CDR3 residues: CASRVGESTNYGYTF. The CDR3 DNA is TGTGCCAGTAGGGTGGGGGAGTCTACTAACTATGGCTACACCTTC.

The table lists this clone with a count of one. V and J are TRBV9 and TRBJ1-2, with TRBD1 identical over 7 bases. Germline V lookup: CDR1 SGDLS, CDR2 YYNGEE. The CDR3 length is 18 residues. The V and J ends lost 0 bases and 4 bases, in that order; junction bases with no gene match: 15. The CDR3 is CASSVGRSGQASGYGYTF. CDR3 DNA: TGTGCCAGCAGCGTAGGCCGATCCGGACAGGCTTCAGGCTATGGCTACACCTTC.

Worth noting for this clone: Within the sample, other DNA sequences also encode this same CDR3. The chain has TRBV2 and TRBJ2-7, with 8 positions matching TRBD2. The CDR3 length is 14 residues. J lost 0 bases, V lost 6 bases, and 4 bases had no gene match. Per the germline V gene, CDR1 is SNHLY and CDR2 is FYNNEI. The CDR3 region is CASRKTSGSYEQYF. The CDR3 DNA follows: TGTGCCAGCAGGAAAACTAGCGGCTCCTACGAGCAGTACTTC.

The CDR3 loop reads CASRQTGSSYEQYF. CDR3 coding DNA: TGTGCCAGTAGACAGACAGGGAGCTCCTACGAGCAGTACTTC. This chain joins TRBV19 and TRBJ2-7; 7 bases fit TRBD1. Trimming at V came to 6 bases and at J to 0 bases, leaving 5 bases not matched to a gene. The CDR3 loop spans 14 amino acids. CDR1 and CDR2 (germline): LNHDA, SQIVND (reference sequence).

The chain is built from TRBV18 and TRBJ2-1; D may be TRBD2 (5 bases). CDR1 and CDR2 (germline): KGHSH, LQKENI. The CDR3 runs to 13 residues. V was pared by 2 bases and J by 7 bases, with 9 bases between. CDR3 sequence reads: CASSPSGRNEQFF. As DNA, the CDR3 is TGTGCCAGCTCACCAAGCGGAAGGAATGAGCAGTTCTTC.

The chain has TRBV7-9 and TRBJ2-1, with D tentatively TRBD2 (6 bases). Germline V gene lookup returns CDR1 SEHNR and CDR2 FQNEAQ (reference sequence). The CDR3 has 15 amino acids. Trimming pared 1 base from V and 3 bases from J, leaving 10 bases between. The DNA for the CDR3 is TGTGCCAGCAGCTTAGATGGCGGGGTCTACAATGAGCAGTTCTTC. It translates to CASSLDGGVYNEQFF.

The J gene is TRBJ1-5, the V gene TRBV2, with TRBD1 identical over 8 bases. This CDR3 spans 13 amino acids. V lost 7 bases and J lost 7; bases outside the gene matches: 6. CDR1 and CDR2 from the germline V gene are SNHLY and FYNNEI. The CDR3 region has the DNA TGTGCCAGCAATGACAGGGGACACCAGCCCCAGCATTTT. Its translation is CASNDRGHQPQHF. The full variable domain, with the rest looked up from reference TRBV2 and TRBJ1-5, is EPEVTQTPSHQVTQMGQEVILRCVPISNHLYFYWYRQILGQKVEFLVSFYNNEISEKSEIFDDQFSVERPDGSNFTLKIRSTKLEDSAMYFCASNDRGHQPQHFGDGTRLSIL.

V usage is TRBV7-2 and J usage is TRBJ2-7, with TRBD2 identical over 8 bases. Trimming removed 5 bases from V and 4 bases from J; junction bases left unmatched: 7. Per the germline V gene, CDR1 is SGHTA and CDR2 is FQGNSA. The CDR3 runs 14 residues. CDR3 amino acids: CASSRRGGSYEQYF. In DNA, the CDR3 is TGTGCCAGCAGCCGTCGGGGGGGATCGTACGAGCAGTACTTC.

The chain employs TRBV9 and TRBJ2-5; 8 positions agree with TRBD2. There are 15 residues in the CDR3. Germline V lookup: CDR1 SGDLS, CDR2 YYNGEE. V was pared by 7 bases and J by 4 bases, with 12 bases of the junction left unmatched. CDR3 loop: CASAGAGGGRETQYF. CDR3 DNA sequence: TGTGCCAGCGCGGGCGCGGGAGGTGGTCGAGAGACCCAGTACTTC.

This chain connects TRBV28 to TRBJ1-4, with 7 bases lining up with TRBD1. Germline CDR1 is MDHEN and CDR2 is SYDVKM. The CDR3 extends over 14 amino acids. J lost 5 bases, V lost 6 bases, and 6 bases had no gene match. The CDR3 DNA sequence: TGTGCCAGCAGATACGGGACAGTGAATGAAAAACTGTTTTTT. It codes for CASRYGTVNEKLFF.

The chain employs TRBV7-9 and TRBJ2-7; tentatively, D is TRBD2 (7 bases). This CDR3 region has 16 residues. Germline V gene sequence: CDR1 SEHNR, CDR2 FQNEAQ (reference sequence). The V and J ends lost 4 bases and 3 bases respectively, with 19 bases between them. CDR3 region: CASSYPSSGGGYEQYF. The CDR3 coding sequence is TGTGCCAGCAGCTACCCCTCTAGCGGAGGGGGCTACGAGCAGTACTTC.

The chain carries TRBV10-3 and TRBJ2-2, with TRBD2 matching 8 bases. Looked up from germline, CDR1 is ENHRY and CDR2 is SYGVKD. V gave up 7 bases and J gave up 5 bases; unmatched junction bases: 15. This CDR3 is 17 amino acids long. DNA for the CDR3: TGTGCCATCAAGGAGGGGCTGCCGGGACTAGGTACCGGGGAGCTGTTTTTT. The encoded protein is CAIKEGLPGLGTGELFF.